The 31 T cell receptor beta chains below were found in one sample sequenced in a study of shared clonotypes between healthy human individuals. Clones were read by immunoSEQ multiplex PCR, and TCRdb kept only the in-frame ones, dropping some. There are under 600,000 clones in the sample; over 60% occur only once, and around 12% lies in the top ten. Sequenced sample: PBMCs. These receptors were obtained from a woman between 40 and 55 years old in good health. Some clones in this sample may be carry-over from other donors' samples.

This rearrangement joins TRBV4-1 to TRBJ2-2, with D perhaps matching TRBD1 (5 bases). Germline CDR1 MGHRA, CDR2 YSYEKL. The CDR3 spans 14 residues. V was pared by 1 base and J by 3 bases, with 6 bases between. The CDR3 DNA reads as TGCGCCAGCAGCCAAGGGGGCTACACCGGGGAGCTGTTTTTT. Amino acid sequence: CASSQGGYTGELFF.

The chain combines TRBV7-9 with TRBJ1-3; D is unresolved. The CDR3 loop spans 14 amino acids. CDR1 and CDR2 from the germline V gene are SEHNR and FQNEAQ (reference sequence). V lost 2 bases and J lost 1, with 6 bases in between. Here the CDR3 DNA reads TGTGCCAGCAGCTTACCGGGGTCTGGAAACACCATATATTTT. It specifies CASSLPGSGNTIYF.

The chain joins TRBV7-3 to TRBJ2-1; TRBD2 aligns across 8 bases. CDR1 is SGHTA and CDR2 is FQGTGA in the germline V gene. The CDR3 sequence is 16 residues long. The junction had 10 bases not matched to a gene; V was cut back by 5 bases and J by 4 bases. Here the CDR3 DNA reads TGTGCCAGCAGCCCCAACGGGGGGGGGTTTTACAATGAGCAGTTCTTC. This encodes CASSPNGGGFYNEQFF.

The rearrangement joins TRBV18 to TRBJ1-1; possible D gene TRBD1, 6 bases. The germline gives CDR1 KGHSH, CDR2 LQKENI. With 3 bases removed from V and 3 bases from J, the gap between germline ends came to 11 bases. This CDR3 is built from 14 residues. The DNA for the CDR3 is TGTGCCAGCTCACCCACAGGGAAGGACACTGAAGCTTTCTTT. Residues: CASSPTGKDTEAFF.

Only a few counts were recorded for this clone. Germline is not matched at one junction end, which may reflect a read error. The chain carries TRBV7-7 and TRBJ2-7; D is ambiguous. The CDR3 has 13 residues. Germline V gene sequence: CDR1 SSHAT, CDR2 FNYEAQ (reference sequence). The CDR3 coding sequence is TGTGCTAGCAGCTCGACCGTAACGAGCGAGCAGTACTTC. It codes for CASSSTVTSEQYF.

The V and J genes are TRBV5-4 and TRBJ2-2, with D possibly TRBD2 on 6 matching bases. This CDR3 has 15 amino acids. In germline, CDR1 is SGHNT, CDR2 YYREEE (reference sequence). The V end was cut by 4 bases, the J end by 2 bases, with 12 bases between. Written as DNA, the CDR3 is TGTGCCAGCAGCCCGCTCGGGAGTAACACCGGGGAGCTGTTTTTT. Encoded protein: CASSPLGSNTGELFF.

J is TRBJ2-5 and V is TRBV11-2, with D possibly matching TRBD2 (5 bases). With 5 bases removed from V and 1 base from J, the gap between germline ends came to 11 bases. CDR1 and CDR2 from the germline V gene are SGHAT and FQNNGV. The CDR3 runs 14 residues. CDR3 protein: CASSPQRFQETQYF. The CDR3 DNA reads TGTGCCAGCAGCCCCCAGCGGTTCCAAGAGACCCAGTACTTC.

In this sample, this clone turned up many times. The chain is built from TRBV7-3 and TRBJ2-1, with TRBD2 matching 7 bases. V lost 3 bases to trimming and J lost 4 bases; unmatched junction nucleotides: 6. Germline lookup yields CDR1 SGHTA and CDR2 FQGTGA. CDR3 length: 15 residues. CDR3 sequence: CASSLAGAQYNEQFF. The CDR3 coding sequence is TGTGCCAGCAGCTTGGCGGGAGCGCAATACAATGAGCAGTTCTTC.

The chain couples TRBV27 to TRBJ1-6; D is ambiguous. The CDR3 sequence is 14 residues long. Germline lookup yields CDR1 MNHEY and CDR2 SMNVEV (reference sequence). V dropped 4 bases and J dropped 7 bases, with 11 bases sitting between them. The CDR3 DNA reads TGTGCCAGCAGTTATTTGGCCGGAAATTCACCCCTCCACTTT. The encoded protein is CASSYLAGNSPLHF.

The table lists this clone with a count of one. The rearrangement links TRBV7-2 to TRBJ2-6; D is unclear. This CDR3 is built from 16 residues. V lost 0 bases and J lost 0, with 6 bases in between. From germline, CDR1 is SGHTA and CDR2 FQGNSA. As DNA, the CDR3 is TGTGCCAGCAGCTTAGCGCGCGCCTCTGGGGCCAACGTCCTGACTTTC. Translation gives CASSLARASGANVLTF.

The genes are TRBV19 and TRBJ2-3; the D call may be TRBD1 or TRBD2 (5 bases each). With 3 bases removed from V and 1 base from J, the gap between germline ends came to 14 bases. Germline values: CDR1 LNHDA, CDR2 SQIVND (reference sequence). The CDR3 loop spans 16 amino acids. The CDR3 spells CASSILGGGGTDTQYF. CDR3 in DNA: TGTGCCAGTAGTATCCTTGGTGGGGGTGGCACAGATACGCAGTATTTT. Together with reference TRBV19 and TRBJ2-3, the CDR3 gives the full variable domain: DGGITQSPKYLFRKEGQNVTLSCEQNLNHDAMYWYRQDPGQGLRLIYYSQIVNDFQKGDIAEGYSVSREKKESFPLTVTSAQKNPTAFYLCASSILGGGGTDTQYFGPGTRLTVL.

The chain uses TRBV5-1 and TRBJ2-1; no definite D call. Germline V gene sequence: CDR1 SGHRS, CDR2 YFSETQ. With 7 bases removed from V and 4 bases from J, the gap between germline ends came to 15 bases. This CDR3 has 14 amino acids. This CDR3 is CASHSQAGYNEQFF. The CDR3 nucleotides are TGCGCCAGCCATTCTCAGGCCGGATACAATGAGCAGTTCTTC. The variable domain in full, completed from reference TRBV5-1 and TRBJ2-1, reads KAGVTQTPRYLIKTRGQQVTLSCSPISGHRSVSWYQQTPGQGLQFLFEYFSETQRNKGNFPGRFSGRQFSNSRSEMNVSTLELGDSALYLCASHSQAGYNEQFFGPGTRLTVL.

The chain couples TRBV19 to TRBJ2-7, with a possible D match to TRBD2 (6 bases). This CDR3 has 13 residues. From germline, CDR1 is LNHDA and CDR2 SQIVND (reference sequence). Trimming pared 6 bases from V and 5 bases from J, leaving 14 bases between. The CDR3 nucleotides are TGTGCCAGTAGCGCGGTCTCGGGAGACGAGCAGTACTTC. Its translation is CASSAVSGDEQYF.

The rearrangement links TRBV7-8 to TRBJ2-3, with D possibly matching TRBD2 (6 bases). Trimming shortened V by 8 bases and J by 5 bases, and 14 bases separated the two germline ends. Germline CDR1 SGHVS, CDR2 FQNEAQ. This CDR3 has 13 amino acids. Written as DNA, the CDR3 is TGTGCCAGCGCCCTAGCGCAGGGAGATACGCAGTATTTT. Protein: CASALAQGDTQYF. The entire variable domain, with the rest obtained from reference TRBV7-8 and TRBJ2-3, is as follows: GAGVSQSPRYKVAKRGQDVALRCDPISGHVSLFWYQQALGQGPEFLTYFQNEAQLDKSGLPSDRFFAERPEGSVSTLKIQRTQQEDSAVYLCASALAQGDTQYFGPGTRLTVL.

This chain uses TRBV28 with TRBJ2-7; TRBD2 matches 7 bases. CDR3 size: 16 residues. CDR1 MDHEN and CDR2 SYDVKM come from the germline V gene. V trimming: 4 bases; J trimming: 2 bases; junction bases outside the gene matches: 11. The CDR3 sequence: CASSSRWLAAAYEQYF. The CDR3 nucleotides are TGTGCCAGCAGTTCCCGGTGGCTAGCGGCCGCCTACGAGCAGTACTTC.

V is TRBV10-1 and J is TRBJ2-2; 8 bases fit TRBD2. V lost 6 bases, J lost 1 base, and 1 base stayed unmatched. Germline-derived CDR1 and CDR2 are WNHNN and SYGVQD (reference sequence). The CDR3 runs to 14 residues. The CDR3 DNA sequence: TGCGCCAGCAGACTAGCGGAGAACACCGGGGAGCTGTTTTTT. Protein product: CASRLAENTGELFF.

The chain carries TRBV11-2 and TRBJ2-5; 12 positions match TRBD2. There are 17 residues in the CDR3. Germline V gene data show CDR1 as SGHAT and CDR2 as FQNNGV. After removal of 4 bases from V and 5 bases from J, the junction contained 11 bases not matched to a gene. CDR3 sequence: CASSSLAGGLMWETQYF. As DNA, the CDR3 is TGTGCCAGCAGCTCACTAGCGGGAGGCCTCATGTGGGAGACCCAGTACTTC.

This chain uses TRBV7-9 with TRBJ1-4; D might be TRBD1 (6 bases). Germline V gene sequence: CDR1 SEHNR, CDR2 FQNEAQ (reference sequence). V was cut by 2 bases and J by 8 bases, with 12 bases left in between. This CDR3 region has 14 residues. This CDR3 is CASSLTGAMEKLFF. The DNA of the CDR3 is TGTGCCAGCAGCTTAACGGGGGCGATGGAAAAACTGTTTTTT.

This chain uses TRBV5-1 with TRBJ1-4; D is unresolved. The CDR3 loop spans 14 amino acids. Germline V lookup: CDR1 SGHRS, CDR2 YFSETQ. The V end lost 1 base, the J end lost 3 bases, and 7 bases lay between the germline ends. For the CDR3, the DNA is TGCGCCAGCAGCTTGTCCAGGTCTAATGAAAAACTGTTTTTT. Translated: CASSLSRSNEKLFF.

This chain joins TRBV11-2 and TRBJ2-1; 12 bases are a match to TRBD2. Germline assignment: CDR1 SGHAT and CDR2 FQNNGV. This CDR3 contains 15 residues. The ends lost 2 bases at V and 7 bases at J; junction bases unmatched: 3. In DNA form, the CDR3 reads TGTGCCAGCAGCTTATCCCTAGCGGGAGGGAATGAGCAGTTCTTC. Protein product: CASSLSLAGGNEQFF.

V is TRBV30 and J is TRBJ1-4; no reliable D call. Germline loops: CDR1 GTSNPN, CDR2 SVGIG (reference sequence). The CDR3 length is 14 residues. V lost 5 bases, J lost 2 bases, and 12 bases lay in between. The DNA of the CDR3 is TGTGCCTGGGATACCGGGTCCACTAATGAAAAACTGTTTTTT. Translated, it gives CAWDTGSTNEKLFF. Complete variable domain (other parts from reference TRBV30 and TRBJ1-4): SQTIHQWPATLVQPVGSPLSLECTVEGTSNPNLYWYRQAAGRGLQLLFYSVGIGQISSEVPQNLSASRPQDRQFILSSKKLLLSDSGFYLCAWDTGSTNEKLFFGSGTQLSVL.

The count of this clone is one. The CDR3 protein is CASSGWGRSSGNTIYF. The CDR3 region has the DNA TGTGCCAGCAGTGGGTGGGGACGGAGCTCTGGAAACACCATATATTTT. V usage is TRBV2 and J usage is TRBJ1-3; D is perhaps TRBD1 (5 bases). The CDR3 totals 16 residues. V was clipped by 4 bases and J by 0 bases, with 13 bases between them. Germline V gives CDR1 SNHLY, CDR2 FYNNEI.

The CDR3 protein is CASGTEYNEQFF. Written as DNA, the CDR3 is TGTGCCAGCGGGACAGAATACAATGAGCAGTTCTTC. The rearrangement uses TRBV6-6 and TRBJ2-1; 7 bases match TRBD1. The germline CDR1 and CDR2 sequences are MNHNY and SVGAGI (reference sequence). V was pared by 8 bases and J by 4 bases, with 2 bases of the junction left unmatched. This CDR3 is 12 amino acids long.

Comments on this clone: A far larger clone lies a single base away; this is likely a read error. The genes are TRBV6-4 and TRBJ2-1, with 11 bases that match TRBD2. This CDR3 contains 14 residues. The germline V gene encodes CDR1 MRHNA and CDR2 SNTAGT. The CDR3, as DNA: TGTGCCAGCAGTCTAGCGGGAGGTATAAATGATCAGTTCTTC. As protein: CASSLAGGINDQFF.

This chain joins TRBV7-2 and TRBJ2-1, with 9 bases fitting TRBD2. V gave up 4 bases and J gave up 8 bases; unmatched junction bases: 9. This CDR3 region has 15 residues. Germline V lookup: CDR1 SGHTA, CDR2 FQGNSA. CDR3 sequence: CASSSGLAGGDEQFF. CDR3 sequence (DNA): TGTGCCAGCAGCTCGGGACTAGCCGGAGGCGATGAGCAGTTCTTC.

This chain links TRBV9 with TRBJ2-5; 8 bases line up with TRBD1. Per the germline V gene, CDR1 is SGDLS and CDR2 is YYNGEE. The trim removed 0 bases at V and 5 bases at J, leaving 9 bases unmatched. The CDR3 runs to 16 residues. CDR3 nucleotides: TGTGCCAGCAGCGTAGATTGGCAGGGGGCGTGGGAGACCCAGTACTTC. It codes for CASSVDWQGAWETQYF.

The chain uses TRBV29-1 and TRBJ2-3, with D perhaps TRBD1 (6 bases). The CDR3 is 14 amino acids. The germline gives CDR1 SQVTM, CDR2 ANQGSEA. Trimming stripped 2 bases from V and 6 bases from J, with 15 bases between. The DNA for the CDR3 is TGCAGCGTTGAAACAGGGCCGGAAAGGGATACGCAGTATTTT. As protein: CSVETGPERDTQYF.

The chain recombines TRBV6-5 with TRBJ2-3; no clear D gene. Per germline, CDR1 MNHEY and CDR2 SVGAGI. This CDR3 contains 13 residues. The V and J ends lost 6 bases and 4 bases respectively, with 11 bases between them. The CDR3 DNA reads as TGTGCCAGCAGGGTGATGGGGTCAGATACGCAGTATTTT. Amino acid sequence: CASRVMGSDTQYF.

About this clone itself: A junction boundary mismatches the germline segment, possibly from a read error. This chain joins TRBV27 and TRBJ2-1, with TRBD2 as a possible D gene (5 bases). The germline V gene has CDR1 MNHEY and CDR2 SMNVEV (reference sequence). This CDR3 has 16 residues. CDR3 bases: TGTGCCAGCAGTTTATATTCGGGATCCTCCAACAATGAGCAGTTCTTC. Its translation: CASSLYSGSSNNEQFF.

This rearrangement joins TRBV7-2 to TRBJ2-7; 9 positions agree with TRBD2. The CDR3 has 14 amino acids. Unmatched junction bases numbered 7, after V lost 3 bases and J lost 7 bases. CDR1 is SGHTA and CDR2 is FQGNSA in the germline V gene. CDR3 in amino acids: CASSLRAGGWEQYF. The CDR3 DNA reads TGTGCCAGCAGCTTGAGAGCGGGAGGATGGGAGCAGTACTTC.

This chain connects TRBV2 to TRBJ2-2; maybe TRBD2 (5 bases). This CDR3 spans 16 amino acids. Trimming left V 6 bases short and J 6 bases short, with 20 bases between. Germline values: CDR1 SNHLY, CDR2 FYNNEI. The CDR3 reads CASSLSRAVSAGELFF. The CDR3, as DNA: TGTGCCAGCAGCCTTTCTAGAGCGGTCTCGGCCGGGGAGCTGTTTTTT. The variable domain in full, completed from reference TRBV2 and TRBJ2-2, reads EPEVTQTPSHQVTQMGQEVILRCVPISNHLYFYWYRQILGQKVEFLVSFYNNEISEKSEIFDDQFSVERPDGSNFTLKIRSTKLEDSAMYFCASSLSRAVSAGELFFGEGSRLTVL.